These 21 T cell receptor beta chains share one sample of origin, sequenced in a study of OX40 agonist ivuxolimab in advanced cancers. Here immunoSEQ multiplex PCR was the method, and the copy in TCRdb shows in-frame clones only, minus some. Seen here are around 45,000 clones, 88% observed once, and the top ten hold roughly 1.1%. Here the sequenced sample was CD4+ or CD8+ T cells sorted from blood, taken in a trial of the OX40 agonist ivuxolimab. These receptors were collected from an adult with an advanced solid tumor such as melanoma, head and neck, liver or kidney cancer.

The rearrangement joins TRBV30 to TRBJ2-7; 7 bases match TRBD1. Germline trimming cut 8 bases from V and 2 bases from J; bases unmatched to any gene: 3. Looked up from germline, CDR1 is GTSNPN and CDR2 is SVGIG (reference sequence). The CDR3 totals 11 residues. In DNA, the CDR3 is TGTGCCGGACAGGTTGCCTACGAGCAGTACTTC. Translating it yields CAGQVAYEQYF.

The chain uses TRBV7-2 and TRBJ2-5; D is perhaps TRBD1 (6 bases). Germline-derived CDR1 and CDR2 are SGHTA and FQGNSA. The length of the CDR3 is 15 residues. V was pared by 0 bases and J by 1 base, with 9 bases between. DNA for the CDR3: TGTGCCAGCAGCTTAGCCCTGGACAGCCAAGAGACCCAGTACTTC. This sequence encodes CASSLALDSQETQYF.

The CDR3 reads CASSRGVGLRETQYF. In nucleotides, the CDR3 is TGTGCCAGCAGCCGGGGGGTGGGTTTGAGAGAGACCCAGTACTTC. The chain joins TRBV7-2 to TRBJ2-5, with 7 bases aligning to TRBD2. Germline assignment: CDR1 SGHTA and CDR2 FQGNSA. Unmatched junction bases numbered 10, after V lost 5 bases and J lost 4 bases. The CDR3 extends over 15 amino acids.

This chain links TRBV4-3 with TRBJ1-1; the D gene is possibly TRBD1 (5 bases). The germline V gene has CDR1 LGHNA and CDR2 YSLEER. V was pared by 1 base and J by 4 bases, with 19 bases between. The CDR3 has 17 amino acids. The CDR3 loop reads CASSQVGLAGIGTEAFF. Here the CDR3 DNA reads TGCGCCAGCAGCCAAGTCGGACTGGCAGGGATCGGCACTGAAGCTTTCTTT.

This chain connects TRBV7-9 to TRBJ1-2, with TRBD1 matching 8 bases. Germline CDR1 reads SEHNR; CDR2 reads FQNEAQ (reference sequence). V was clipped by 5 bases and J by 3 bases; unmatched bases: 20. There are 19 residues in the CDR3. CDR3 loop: CASSEISRDRRKGYYGYTF. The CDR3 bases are TGTGCCAGCAGCGAAATATCCCGGGACAGGAGAAAAGGATACTATGGCTACACCTTC.

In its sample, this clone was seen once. CDR3 DNA sequence: TGTGCCAGCCGGAAGGAACAAGGAACTGAAGCTTTCTTT. It yields the protein CASRKEQGTEAFF. This chain uses TRBV27 with TRBJ1-1, with no clear D. Germline CDR1 reads MNHEY; CDR2 reads SMNVEV (reference sequence). V was pared by 8 bases and J by 5 bases, with 15 bases between. The CDR3 covers 13 residues.

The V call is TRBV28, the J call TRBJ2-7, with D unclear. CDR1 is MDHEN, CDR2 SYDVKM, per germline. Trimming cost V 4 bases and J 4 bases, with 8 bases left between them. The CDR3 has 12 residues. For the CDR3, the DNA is TGTGCCAGCAGTTCAAGGGTTTACGAGCAGTACTTC. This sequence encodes CASSSRVYEQYF.

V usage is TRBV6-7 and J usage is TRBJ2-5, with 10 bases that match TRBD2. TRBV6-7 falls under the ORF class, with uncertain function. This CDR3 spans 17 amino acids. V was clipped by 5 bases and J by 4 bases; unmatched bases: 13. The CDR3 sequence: CASSLGLAAKGRETQYF. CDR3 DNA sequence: TGTGCCAGCAGTCTTGGACTAGCGGCTAAGGGAAGAGAGACCCAGTACTTC.

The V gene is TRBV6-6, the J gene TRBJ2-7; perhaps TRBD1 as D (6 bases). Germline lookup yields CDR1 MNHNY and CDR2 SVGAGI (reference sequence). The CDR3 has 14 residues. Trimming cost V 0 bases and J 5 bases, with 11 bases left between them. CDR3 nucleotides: TGTGCCAGCAGTTACTCGCGGACAGTCCACGAGCAGTACTTC. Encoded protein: CASSYSRTVHEQYF.

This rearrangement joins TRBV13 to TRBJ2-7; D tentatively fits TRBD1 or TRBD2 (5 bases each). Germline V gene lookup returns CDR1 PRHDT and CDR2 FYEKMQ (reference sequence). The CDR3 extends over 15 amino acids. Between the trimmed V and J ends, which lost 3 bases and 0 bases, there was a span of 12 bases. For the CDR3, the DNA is TGTGCCAGCAGCTTGGTGGGACGGGCCTCCTACGAGCAGTACTTC. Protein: CASSLVGRASYEQYF.

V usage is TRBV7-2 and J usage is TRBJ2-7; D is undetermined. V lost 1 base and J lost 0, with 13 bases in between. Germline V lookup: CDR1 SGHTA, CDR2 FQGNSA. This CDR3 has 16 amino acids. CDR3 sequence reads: CASSLGLVGSSYEQYF. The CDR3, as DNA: TGTGCCAGCAGCTTAGGGTTAGTCGGGTCCTCCTACGAGCAGTACTTC. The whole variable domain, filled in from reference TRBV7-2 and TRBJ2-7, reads GAGVSQSPSNKVTEKGKDVELRCDPISGHTALYWYRQSLGQGLEFLIYFQGNSAPDKSGLPSDRFSAERTGGSVSTLTIQRTQQEDSAVYLCASSLGLVGSSYEQYFGPGTRLTVT.

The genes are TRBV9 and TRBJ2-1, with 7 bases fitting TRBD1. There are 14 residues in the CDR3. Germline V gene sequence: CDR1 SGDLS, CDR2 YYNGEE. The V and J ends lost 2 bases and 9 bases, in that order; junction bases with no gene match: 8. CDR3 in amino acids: CASSVVTGETEQFF. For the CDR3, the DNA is TGTGCCAGCAGCGTCGTTACAGGGGAGACTGAGCAGTTCTTC.

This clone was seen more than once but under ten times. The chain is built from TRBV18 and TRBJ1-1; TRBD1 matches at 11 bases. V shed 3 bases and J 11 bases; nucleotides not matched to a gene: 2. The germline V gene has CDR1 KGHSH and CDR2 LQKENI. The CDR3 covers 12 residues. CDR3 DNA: TGTGCCAGCTCACCCGGACAGGGGGCGGCTTTCTTT. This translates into CASSPGQGAAFF.

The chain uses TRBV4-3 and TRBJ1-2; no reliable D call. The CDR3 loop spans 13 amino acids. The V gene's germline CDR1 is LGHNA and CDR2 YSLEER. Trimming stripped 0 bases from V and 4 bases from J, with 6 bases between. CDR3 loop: CASSQDLTYGYTF. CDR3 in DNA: TGCGCCAGCAGCCAAGATTTGACCTATGGCTACACCTTC.

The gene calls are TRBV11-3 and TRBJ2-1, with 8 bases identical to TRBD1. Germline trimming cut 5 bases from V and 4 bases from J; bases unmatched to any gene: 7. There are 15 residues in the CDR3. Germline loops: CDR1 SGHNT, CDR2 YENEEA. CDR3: CASSRGQGIYNEQFF. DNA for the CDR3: TGTGCCAGCAGCCGAGGACAGGGCATTTACAATGAGCAGTTCTTC.

The CDR3: CASGLGPGNIQYF. The DNA for the CDR3 is TGTGCCAGCGGATTGGGGCCTGGAAACATTCAGTACTTC. This sequence joins TRBV28 and TRBJ2-4, with a tentative D call TRBD1 (5 bases). Germline CDR1 reads MDHEN; CDR2 reads SYDVKM. The V and J ends lost 8 bases and 6 bases respectively, with 14 bases between them. The CDR3 has 13 amino acids.

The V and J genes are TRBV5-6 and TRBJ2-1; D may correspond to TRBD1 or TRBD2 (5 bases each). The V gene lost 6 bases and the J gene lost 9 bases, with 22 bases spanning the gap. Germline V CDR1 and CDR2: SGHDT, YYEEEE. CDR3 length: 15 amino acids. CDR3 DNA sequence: TGTGCCAGCAACACCCCCGGGACCAGTATTTTTGAGCAGTTCTTC. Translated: CASNTPGTSIFEQFF.

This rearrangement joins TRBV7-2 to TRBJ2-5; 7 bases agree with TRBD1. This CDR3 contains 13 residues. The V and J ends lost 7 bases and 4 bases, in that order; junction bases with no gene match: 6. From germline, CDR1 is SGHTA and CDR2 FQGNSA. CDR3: CASTDRAGETQYF. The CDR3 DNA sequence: TGTGCCAGCACCGACAGGGCGGGAGAGACCCAGTACTTC. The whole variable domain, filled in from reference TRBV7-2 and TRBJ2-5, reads GAGVSQSPSNKVTEKGKDVELRCDPISGHTALYWYRQSLGQGLEFLIYFQGNSAPDKSGLPSDRFSAERTGGSVSTLTIQRTQQEDSAVYLCASTDRAGETQYFGPGTRLLVL.

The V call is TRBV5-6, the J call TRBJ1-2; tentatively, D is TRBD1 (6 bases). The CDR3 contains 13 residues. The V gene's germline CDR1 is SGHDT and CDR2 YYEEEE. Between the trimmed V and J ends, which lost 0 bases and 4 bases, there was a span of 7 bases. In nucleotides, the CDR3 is TGTGCCAGCAGCTTGGTGGACAGCTATGGCTACACCTTC. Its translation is CASSLVDSYGYTF.

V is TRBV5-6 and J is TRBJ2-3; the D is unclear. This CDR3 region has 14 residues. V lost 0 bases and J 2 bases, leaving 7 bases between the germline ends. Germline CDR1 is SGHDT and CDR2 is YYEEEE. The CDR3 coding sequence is TGTGCCAGCAGCTTGGACAGATACACAGATACGCAGTATTTT. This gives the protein CASSLDRYTDTQYF. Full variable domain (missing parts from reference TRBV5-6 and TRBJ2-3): DAGVTQSPTHLIKTRGQQVTLRCSPKSGHDTVSWYQQALGQGPQFIFQYYEEEERQRGNFPDRFSGHQFPNYSSELNVNALLLGDSALYLCASSLDRYTDTQYFGPGTRLTVL.

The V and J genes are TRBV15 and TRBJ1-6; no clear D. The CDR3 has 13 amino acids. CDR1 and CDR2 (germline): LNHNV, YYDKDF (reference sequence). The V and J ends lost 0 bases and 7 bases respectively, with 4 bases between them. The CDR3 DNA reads TGTGCCACCAGCAGAGATCTGAATTCACCCCTCCACTTT. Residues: CATSRDLNSPLHF.